These T cell receptor beta chains were read from a single sample in a study of blood T cell repertoires in COVID-19. Assay used: immunoSEQ multiplex PCR; TCRdb lists only in-frame clones, some missing. The data show around 200,000 clones, around 80% seen once. Sequencing was carried out using peripheral blood. The receptors come from a woman older than 75 with active or convalescent COVID-19. Each CDR3 is given with its conserved first and last residue. Each record gives: CDR3 length, J gene, V gene, D gene, clone size, CDR3 protein, CDR3 DNA. The D gene is left open where the match is weak. Clone size, where shown, is once, few, many, or a class for clones that have expanded.

cdr3_length: 17
j_call: TRBJ1-6
v_call: TRBV28
d_call: TRBD1
clone_size: few
cdr3_aa: CASSFSDRGLYNSPLHF
cdr3_nt: TGTGCCAGCAGTTTTTCGGACAGGGGGCTTTACAATTCACCCCTCCACTTT

cdr3_length: 16
j_call: TRBJ2-1
v_call: TRBV5-1
d_call: TRBD2
clone_size: NA
cdr3_aa: CASSFAASGSYNEQFF
cdr3_nt: TGCGCCAGCAGCTTCGCGGCTAGCGGGTCGTACAATGAGCAGTTCTTC

cdr3_length: 16
j_call: TRBJ2-6
v_call: TRBV7-8
d_call: TRBD1
clone_size: few
cdr3_aa: CASSLRDRAGANVLTF
cdr3_nt: TGTGCCAGCAGCCTTCGGGACAGGGCTGGGGCCAACGTCCTGACTTTC

cdr3_length: 15
j_call: TRBJ1-1
v_call: TRBV15
d_call: TRBD1
clone_size: once
cdr3_aa: CATSRDRGLNTEAFF
cdr3_nt: TGTGCCACCAGCAGGGACAGGGGGTTGAACACTGAAGCTTTCTTT

cdr3_length: 14
j_call: TRBJ1-2
v_call: TRBV6-5
d_call: NA
clone_size: few
cdr3_aa: CASRAPGHSYGYTF
cdr3_nt: TGTGCCAGCAGAGCTCCGGGACATAGCTATGGCTACACCTTC

cdr3_length: 16
j_call: TRBJ2-1
v_call: TRBV28
d_call: NA
clone_size: few
cdr3_aa: CASSLIDSLGYNEQFF
cdr3_nt: TGTGCCAGCAGTTTAATAGACAGCCTGGGCTACAATGAGCAGTTCTTC

cdr3_length: 12
j_call: TRBJ1-1
v_call: TRBV12-3/TRBV12-4
d_call: NA
clone_size: few
cdr3_aa: CASHRLGAEAFF
cdr3_nt: TGTGCCAGCCACCGGCTAGGGGCTGAAGCTTTCTTT

cdr3_length: 15
j_call: TRBJ2-3
v_call: TRBV5-4
d_call: TRBD1
clone_size: NA
cdr3_aa: CASSFGQGARVTQYF
cdr3_nt: TGTGCCAGCAGCTTTGGACAGGGGGCGCGAGTTACGCAGTATTTT

cdr3_length: 16
j_call: TRBJ1-1
v_call: TRBV5-1
d_call: NA
clone_size: NA
cdr3_aa: CASSPSKRGLNTEAFF
cdr3_nt: TGCGCCAGCAGCCCCTCAAAACGGGGGTTGAACACTGAAGCTTTCTTT

cdr3_length: 15
j_call: TRBJ1-2
v_call: TRBV9
d_call: TRBD1
clone_size: NA
cdr3_aa: CASSPTAGQDYGYTF
cdr3_nt: TGTGCCAGCAGCCCCACAGCGGGACAGGACTATGGCTACACCTTC

cdr3_length: 16
j_call: TRBJ2-3
v_call: TRBV7-2
d_call: TRBD2
clone_size: once
cdr3_aa: CASSLSTPAAGVPLYF
cdr3_nt: TGTGCCAGCAGCTTATCAACTCCGGCAGCGGGGGTCCCCCTGTATTTT

cdr3_length: 16
j_call: TRBJ2-7
v_call: TRBV6-2/TRBV6-3
d_call: TRBD2
clone_size: NA
cdr3_aa: CASSYSRGGESYEQYF
cdr3_nt: TGTGCCAGCAGTTACTCTCGGGGGGGCGAATCCTACGAGCAGTACTTC

cdr3_length: 16
j_call: TRBJ2-5
v_call: TRBV5-5
d_call: NA
clone_size: NA
cdr3_aa: CASSLVEQGLQETQYF
cdr3_nt: TGTGCCAGCAGCTTGGTAGAACAGGGCCTCCAAGAGACCCAGTACTTC

cdr3_length: 12
j_call: TRBJ1-2
v_call: TRBV7-2
d_call: NA
clone_size: few
cdr3_aa: CASSSEGYGYTF
cdr3_nt: TGTGCCAGCAGCTCCGAGGGTTATGGCTACACCTTC

cdr3_length: 19
j_call: TRBJ2-1
v_call: TRBV28
d_call: TRBD1
clone_size: NA
cdr3_aa: CASSSTDLTGGSSYNEQFF
cdr3_nt: TGTGCCAGCAGTTCCACCGACCTTACAGGGGGGAGCTCCTACAATGAGCAGTTCTTC

cdr3_length: 14
j_call: TRBJ2-1
v_call: TRBV24-1
d_call: TRBD2
clone_size: NA
cdr3_aa: CATASGGTHNEQFF
cdr3_nt: TGTGCCACTGCTAGCGGGGGAACCCACAATGAGCAGTTCTTC

cdr3_length: 14
j_call: TRBJ2-7
v_call: TRBV6-5
d_call: NA
clone_size: many
cdr3_aa: CASHQDRWGGEQYF
cdr3_nt: TGTGCCAGCCACCAAGACAGGTGGGGGGGCGAGCAGTACTTC

cdr3_length: 16
j_call: TRBJ1-4
v_call: TRBV5-4
d_call: TRBD1
clone_size: NA
cdr3_aa: CASSPYRGSTNEKLFF
cdr3_nt: TGTGCCAGCAGCCCCTACAGGGGATCAACTAATGAAAAACTGTTTTTT

cdr3_length: 14
j_call: TRBJ1-1
v_call: TRBV5-1
d_call: NA
clone_size: NA
cdr3_aa: CASSLEAANTEAFF
cdr3_nt: TGCGCCAGCAGCTTGGAGGCGGCTAACACTGAAGCTTTCTTT

cdr3_length: 16
j_call: TRBJ2-7
v_call: TRBV6-5
d_call: TRBD1
clone_size: NA
cdr3_aa: CASSYHGGQGAYEQYF
cdr3_nt: TGTGCCAGCAGTTACCATGGGGGACAGGGCGCCTACGAGCAGTACTTC

cdr3_length: 16
j_call: TRBJ1-6
v_call: TRBV5-1
d_call: TRBD1
clone_size: NA
cdr3_aa: CASSLLDRASDSPLHF
cdr3_nt: TGCGCCAGCAGCCTCCTGGACAGGGCTTCTGATTCACCCCTCCACTTT

cdr3_length: 15
j_call: TRBJ2-1
v_call: TRBV5-1
d_call: NA
clone_size: NA
cdr3_aa: CASTTSSPRVDEQFF
cdr3_nt: TGCGCCAGCACGACCTCGTCACCCCGGGTTGATGAGCAGTTCTTC